A selection of T cell receptor beta chains follows, all from one sample in a study of cytomegalovirus exposure and HLA in healthy donors. Profiling relied on immunoSEQ multiplex PCR, and the TCRdb table lists in-frame clones only, not all of them. Of 150,000 to 200,000 clones in the sample, roughly 80% were seen once. Input material: PBMCs. All receptors derive from a woman aged 50 to 65 in good health and CMV-seronegative. CDR3s include the opening cysteine and the closing phenylalanine or tryptophan. D genes are given only for firm matches. Part of the rows lack a size; the others show once, few, many or a class for expanded clones.

V gene	J gene	D gene	clone size	CDR3 DNA	CDR3 protein
TRBV5-1	TRBJ1-1	.	once	TGCGCCAGCAGCTTGCATTTCGGGGATAACACTGAAGCTTTCTTT	CASSLHFGDNTEAFF
TRBV29-1	TRBJ2-3	TRBD1	.	TGCAGCGTTGCCAGGGGGCCCGCAGATACGCAGTATTTT	CSVARGPADTQYF
TRBV19	TRBJ2-7	TRBD1	once	TGTGCCAGTAGGAGGACAGGGGGGACCTACGAGCAGTACTTC	CASRRTGGTYEQYF
TRBV14	TRBJ2-7	.	.	TGTGCCAGCAGCCAAGGCGGCAGGGCTTACGAGCAGTACTTC	CASSQGGRAYEQYF
TRBV7-2	TRBJ2-5	TRBD1	.	TGTGCCAGCAGCCTGAGACTCCGGGACAGCCAAGAGACCCAGTACTTC	CASSLRLRDSQETQYF
TRBV6-4	TRBJ1-6	.	.	TGTGCCATCCTTGGCGGCTCTGACTCTGCCTCCTATAATTCACCCCTCCACTTT	CAILGGSDSASYNSPLHF
TRBV21-1	TRBJ2-7	.	.	TGTGCCAGCAGCAAAGGCCAGGGGGTGGTCGAGCAGTACTTC	CASSKGQGVVEQYF
TRBV7-9	TRBJ2-7	TRBD1	.	TGTGCCAGCAGCTTCGGACAGGGACTCTACGAGCAGTACTTC	CASSFGQGLYEQYF
TRBV18	TRBJ1-2	.	once	TGTGCCAGCTCACCCCTCCAGTGGCAGGGCCCTAACTATGGCTACACCTTC	CASSPLQWQGPNYGYTF
TRBV10-3	TRBJ2-7	TRBD1	.	TGTGCCATCAGTGAACCGGGACAGGGGGCTTACGAGCAGTACTTC	CAISEPGQGAYEQYF
TRBV27	TRBJ1-1	.	few	TGTGCCAGCAGTTGGGGGGTGGGAACTGAAGCTTTCTTT	CASSWGVGTEAFF
TRBV2	TRBJ1-2	.	.	TGTGCCAGCTATCAGGGTTCACAGGGTAGAGGCTACACCTTC	CASYQGSQGRGYTF
TRBV7-9	TRBJ2-3	.	.	TGTGCCAGCACCGCCTATGGGGCTTCACTCACAGATACGCAGTATTTT	CASTAYGASLTDTQYF
TRBV29-1	TRBJ1-2	.	few	TGCAGCGTTGAAGACAGGGGTTATGGCTACACCTTC	CSVEDRGYGYTF
TRBV6-1	TRBJ1-1	.	few	TGTGCCAGCAGTCCTAATTATATGAACACTGAAGCTTTCTTT	CASSPNYMNTEAFF
TRBV7-9	TRBJ1-2	.	.	TGTGCCAGCAGCTTGGGGGGTGGCTACACCTTC	CASSLGGGYTF
TRBV5-1	TRBJ1-1	.	.	TGCGCCAGCAGCTTGGTTACAGGGATGAACACTGAAGCTTTCTTT	CASSLVTGMNTEAFF
TRBV13	TRBJ2-7	.	.	TGTGCCAGCAGCTTAGGCCCAGGAGGGGTCTACGAGCAGTACTTC	CASSLGPGGVYEQYF
TRBV4-3	TRBJ1-2	.	.	TGCGCCAGCAGCCAAGTCCAGGGCTGGGATGGCTACACCTTC	CASSQVQGWDGYTF
TRBV7-2	TRBJ1-2	TRBD1	.	TGTGCCATCTCTGCGGGACAGGGGGCGCGGGGCTACACCTTC	CAISAGQGARGYTF
TRBV29-1	TRBJ2-1	TRBD1	.	TGCAGCGCCTCCGGGACAGGAGGCTACCATGAGCAGTTCTTC	CSASGTGGYHEQFF
TRBV28	TRBJ2-1	TRBD2	.	TGTGCCAGCAGTTTATGGTCTAGCGGGGAAAATGAGCAGTTCTTC	CASSLWSSGENEQFF
TRBV19	TRBJ1-1	TRBD1	.	TGTGCCAGTAGTAGGGACAGGGGTGTGAACACTGAAGCTTTCTTT	CASSRDRGVNTEAFF
TRBV11-3	TRBJ1-1	.	few	TGTGCCAGCAGCAAGGGGGGGGCCAGGAACTCTGAAGCTTTCTTT	CASSKGGARNSEAFF
TRBV9	TRBJ2-1	TRBD2	.	TGTGCCAGCAGCGTAGGAGCGGGGGGATACAATGAGCAGTTCTTC	CASSVGAGGYNEQFF
TRBV4-2	TRBJ2-1	.	.	TGTGCCAGCAGCCTACTCGGGACTTACAATGAGCAGTTCTTC	CASSLLGTYNEQFF
TRBV9	TRBJ2-3	TRBD2	.	TGTGCCAGCAGCGTAGGTTCTAGCGGCGTGCCAGATACGCAGTATTTT	CASSVGSSGVPDTQYF
TRBV7-2	TRBJ1-1	.	.	TGTGCCAGCAGCTTCGGAGAGAACACTGAAGCTTTCTTT	CASSFGENTEAFF
TRBV4-1	TRBJ2-1	.	.	TGCGCCAGCAGCCAAGGCCCAGGGATGGGTGAGAATGAGCAGTTCTTC	CASSQGPGMGENEQFF
TRBV12-5	TRBJ1-5	.	once	TGTGCTAGCACCCCGCAAGGGGTCCCCAATCAGCCCCAGCATTTT	CASTPQGVPNQPQHF
TRBV19	TRBJ2-2	TRBD1	.	TGTGCCAGTAAGGTTTGGACAGGGAAGAACACCGGGGAGCTGTTTTTT	CASKVWTGKNTGELFF
TRBV28	TRBJ2-3	.	few	TGTGCCAGCAAACTCGACGTTGAGGGCACAGATACGCAGTATTTT	CASKLDVEGTDTQYF
TRBV19	TRBJ2-2	.	.	TGTGCCAGTAGTACCGGGAGAGGGGACGTGTTCTTACTTGAGCTGTTTTTT	CASSTGRGDVFLLELFF
TRBV4-2	TRBJ2-6	.	few	TGTGCCAGCAGCCAGGCACCGTCGGGGTCTGGGGCCAACGTCCTGACTTTC	CASSQAPSGSGANVLTF
TRBV4-3	TRBJ1-1	.	.	TGCGCCAGCAGCCAAGATGAACGGGGGAACACTGAAGCTTTCTTT	CASSQDERGNTEAFF
TRBV9	TRBJ2-3	TRBD2	.	TGTGCCAGCAGCGTAGAACTAGCGATAGATACGCAGTATTTT	CASSVELAIDTQYF
TRBV7-2	TRBJ1-1	.	.	TGTGCCAGCAGCATCACCGGGACAAAGAACACTGAAGCTTTCTTT	CASSITGTKNTEAFF
TRBV7-3	TRBJ2-2	TRBD1	.	TGTGCCAGCAGCTTCCGACAGGGTCCGAACACCGGGGAGCTGTTTTTT	CASSFRQGPNTGELFF
TRBV10-3	TRBJ1-1	.	few	TGTGCCATCAAACGCCAGGGGAGCACTGAAGCTTTCTTT	CAIKRQGSTEAFF
TRBV9	TRBJ2-7	.	.	TGTGCCAGCAGCTCCCCCCGGGGGAGGCTTAGCTCCTACGAGCAGTACTTC	CASSSPRGRLSSYEQYF
TRBV2	TRBJ2-1	.	.	TGTGCCAGCAGTGCTTGGCGGGGCTCCTACAATGAGCAGTTCTTC	CASSAWRGSYNEQFF
TRBV7-9	TRBJ1-5	.	few	TGTGCCAGCAGCTCGTACGGGGAGGGCAATCAGCCCCAGCATTTT	CASSSYGEGNQPQHF
TRBV10-3	TRBJ1-2	.	once	TGTGCCATCAGTGGGGACTCTCATGGGGGGGGCTACACCTTC	CAISGDSHGGGYTF
TRBV13	TRBJ1-2	.	.	TGTGCCAGCAGCCTAGCTCAAGCCGCACCACTCGGGTATGGCTACACCTTC	CASSLAQAAPLGYGYTF
TRBV6-5	TRBJ2-5	TRBD1	once	TGTGCCAGCAGCCGAACGACAGGGGGTTCCGAGACCCAGTACTTC	CASSRTTGGSETQYF
TRBV25-1	TRBJ2-6	.	few	TGTGCCAGCAGTGAATACAGGCTCCCCTCTGGGGCCAACGTCCTGACTTTC	CASSEYRLPSGANVLTF
TRBV5-1	TRBJ1-6	.	.	TGCGCCAGCAGCTTGGAGGTGGCCGACAAGTCACCCCTCCACTTT	CASSLEVADKSPLHF
TRBV6-6	TRBJ1-1	TRBD1	.	TGTGCCAGCAGTATTAAAGGACAGGGAAACACTGAAGCTTTCTTT	CASSIKGQGNTEAFF
TRBV19	TRBJ1-5	.	.	TGTGCCAGTAGTACTGGAGATTATAGCAATCAGCCCCAGCATTTT	CASSTGDYSNQPQHF
TRBV7-8	TRBJ2-1	.	.	TGTTCTTCCAACGAGGGGGGCGCGGGGGTCTACAATGAGCAGTTCTTC	CSSNEGGAGVYNEQFF